This paragraph reports one T cell receptor (beta chain). The record originates from a study of blood T cell repertoires in COVID-19. In the study overall: The analysed material was cDNA or gDNA that came from T cells, B-cell-depleted T cells, or PBMCs.

Participant age was roughly 18 to 100 years, and participants resided in fewer than 30 US areas. Grouping used clinical history reported by participants in a survey and questionnaire. The CDR3 has 16 amino acids. Germline assignment: CDR1 SGHRS and CDR2 YFSETQ. V shed 1 base, J shed 0 bases, and the junction held 2 bases outside the gene matches. Authors' processing steps: From reference gene primer amplification, estimates of nucleated cell counts were derived. The method was immunoSEQ multiplex PCR; TCRdb's version includes in-frame clones alone and lacks a portion of them. The DNA gave D and trimming, while V, J and clone size come from that table. The sample yields roughly 150,000 clones, roughly 85% seen once.

The clonotype comes from a man aged 50 or older who had recovered from COVID-19. The sample consisted of PBMCs or T cells enriched from blood (not recorded which). The V call is TRBV5-1, the J call TRBJ2-3; 10 positions agree with TRBD2. The CDR3 region is CASSLFSGGSTDTQYF. The CDR3 bases are TGCGCCAGCAGCTTGTTTAGCGGGGGGAGCACAGATACGCAGTATTTT.